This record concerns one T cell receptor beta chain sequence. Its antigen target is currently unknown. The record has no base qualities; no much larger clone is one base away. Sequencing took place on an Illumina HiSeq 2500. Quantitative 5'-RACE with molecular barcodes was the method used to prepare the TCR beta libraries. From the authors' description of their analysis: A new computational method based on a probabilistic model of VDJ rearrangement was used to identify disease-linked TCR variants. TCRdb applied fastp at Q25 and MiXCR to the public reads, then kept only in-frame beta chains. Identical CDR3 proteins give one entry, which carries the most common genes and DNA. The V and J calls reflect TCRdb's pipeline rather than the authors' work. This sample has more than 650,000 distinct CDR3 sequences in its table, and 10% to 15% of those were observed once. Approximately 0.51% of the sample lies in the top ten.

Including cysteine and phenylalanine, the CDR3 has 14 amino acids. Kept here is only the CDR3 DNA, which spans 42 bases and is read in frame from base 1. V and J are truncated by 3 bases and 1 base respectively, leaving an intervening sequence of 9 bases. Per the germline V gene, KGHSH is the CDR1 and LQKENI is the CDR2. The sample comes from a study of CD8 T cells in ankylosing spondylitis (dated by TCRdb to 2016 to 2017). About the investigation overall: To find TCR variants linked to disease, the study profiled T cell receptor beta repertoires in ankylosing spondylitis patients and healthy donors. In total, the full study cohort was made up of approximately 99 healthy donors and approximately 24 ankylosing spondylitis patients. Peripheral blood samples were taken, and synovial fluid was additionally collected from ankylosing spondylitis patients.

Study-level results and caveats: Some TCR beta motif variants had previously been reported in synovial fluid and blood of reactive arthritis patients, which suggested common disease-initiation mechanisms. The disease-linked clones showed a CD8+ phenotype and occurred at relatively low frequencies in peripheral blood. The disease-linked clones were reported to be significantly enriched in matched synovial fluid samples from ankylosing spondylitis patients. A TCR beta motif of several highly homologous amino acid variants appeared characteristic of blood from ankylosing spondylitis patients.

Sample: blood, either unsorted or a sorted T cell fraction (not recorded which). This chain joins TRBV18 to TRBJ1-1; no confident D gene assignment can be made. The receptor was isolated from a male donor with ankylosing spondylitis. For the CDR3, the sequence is CASSPFGANTEAFF. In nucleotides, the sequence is TGTGCCAGCTCACCTTTTGGAGCGAACACTGAAGCTTTCTTT.